The 17 T cell receptor beta chains reported below all come from one sample, sequenced in a study of blood T cell repertoires in COVID-19. Here immunoSEQ multiplex PCR was the method, and the copy in TCRdb shows in-frame clones only, minus some. The table lists nearly 200,000 clones, 80% to 90% of them singletons. Sequencing was carried out using peripheral blood. The receptors stem from a woman in her sixties or seventies with acute or convalescent COVID-19.

V gene TRBV5-4 combines with J gene TRBJ1-2, with 9 positions matching TRBD1. CDR1 is SGHNT, CDR2 YYREEE, per germline (reference sequence). This CDR3 is built from 15 residues. J lost 0 bases, V lost 7 bases, and 7 bases had no gene match. The CDR3 sequence: CASGGTGRSNYGYTF. The CDR3, as DNA: TGTGCCAGCGGGGGGACAGGGCGTTCTAACTATGGCTACACCTTC.

The chain has TRBV5-1 and TRBJ2-1; 9 positions agree with TRBD1. V was pared by 5 bases and J by 8 bases, with 8 bases of the junction left unmatched. The CDR3 runs 14 residues. Germline values: CDR1 SGHRS, CDR2 YFSETQ. This CDR3 reads CASRDWTGAYEQFF. The CDR3 DNA sequence: TGCGCCAGCAGGGATTGGACAGGGGCCTATGAGCAGTTCTTC.

The chain combines TRBV28 with TRBJ2-7; 7 bases are shared with TRBD1. The junction had 3 bases not matched to a gene; V was cut back by 2 bases and J by 2 bases. The CDR3 is made up of 14 amino acids. Germline loops: CDR1 MDHEN, CDR2 SYDVKM. CDR3 coding DNA: TGTGCCAGCAGTTTAACAGGGGCCACCTACGAGCAGTACTTC. It is translated as CASSLTGATYEQYF.

The V call is TRBV24-1, the J call TRBJ2-1, with D tentatively TRBD2 (5 bases). This CDR3 comprises 16 residues. Germline V lookup: CDR1 KGHDR, CDR2 SFDVKD. Trimming stripped 3 bases from V and 4 bases from J, with 15 bases between. The CDR3 sequence: CATSDLWGAEYNEQFF. The CDR3 bases are TGTGCCACCAGTGATCTCTGGGGAGCGGAGTACAATGAGCAGTTCTTC.

V gene TRBV19 combines with J gene TRBJ2-3; 8 bases agree with TRBD2. This CDR3 comprises 15 residues. Germline CDR1 LNHDA, CDR2 SQIVND (reference sequence). V lost 3 bases, J lost 6 bases, and 8 bases stayed unmatched. This CDR3 is CASSIGSGASDTQYF. The CDR3 region has the DNA TGTGCCAGTAGTATCGGTAGCGGGGCCTCGGATACGCAGTATTTT.

This clone is a singleton in its sample. The chain has TRBV6-5 and TRBJ2-2; D not certain. Germline V gene lookup returns CDR1 MNHEY and CDR2 SVGAGI. This CDR3 is built from 14 residues. The ends were cut back, 7 bases at V and 0 bases at J, with 9 bases in the middle. The DNA of the CDR3 is TGTGCCAGCAAGAAGCCGGCGAACACCGGGGAGCTGTTTTTT. Amino acid sequence: CASKKPANTGELFF.

This clone was observed once. The V and J genes are TRBV5-4 and TRBJ2-3; 7 bases are shared with TRBD2. CDR3 length: 14 amino acids. Germline CDR1 is SGHNT and CDR2 is YYREEE (reference sequence). V lost 4 bases, J lost 8 bases, and 10 bases stayed unmatched. The CDR3 loop reads CASSLMGGGSTQYF. The CDR3, as DNA: TGTGCCAGCAGCCTGATGGGGGGGGGAAGTACGCAGTATTTT. Variable domain in full (rest from reference TRBV5-4 and TRBJ2-3): ETGVTQSPTHLIKTRGQQVTLRCSSQSGHNTVSWYQQALGQGPQFIFQYYREEENGRGNFPPRFSGLQFPNYSSELNVNALELDDSALYLCASSLMGGGSTQYFGPGTRLTVL.

The rearrangement links TRBV15 to TRBJ2-2, with D perhaps matching TRBD1 (6 bases). The V end was cut by 0 bases, the J end by 6 bases, with 14 bases between. The CDR3 runs to 16 residues. Germline lookup yields CDR1 LNHNV and CDR2 YYDKDF (reference sequence). CDR3 bases: TGTGCCACCAGCAGAGATCGAGGACAGACACCCGGGGAGCTGTTTTTT. It codes for CATSRDRGQTPGELFF.

This clone occurred a few times. The V gene is TRBV19, the J gene TRBJ1-5; 8 positions match TRBD1. This CDR3 contains 15 residues. Trimming took 5 bases from V and 9 from J; bases not matched to a gene: 12. In germline, CDR1 is LNHDA, CDR2 SQIVND (reference sequence). The CDR3 sequence is CASSGGTGKYPPQHF. DNA for the CDR3: TGTGCCAGTAGTGGGGGGACAGGCAAGTATCCGCCCCAGCATTTT.

This chain uses TRBV10-2 with TRBJ2-3, with D possibly TRBD2 on 5 matching bases. The CDR3 is 13 amino acids. Trimming took 6 bases from V and 4 from J, leaving 11 bases between them. Per the germline V gene, CDR1 is WSHSY and CDR2 is SAAADI. CDR3 residues: CASSRTGPDTQYF. CDR3 nucleotides: TGCGCCAGCAGCCGGACTGGGCCAGATACGCAGTATTTT.

Remarks on this clone: This CDR3 is also generated by other DNA sequences in the sample. The chain has TRBV9 and TRBJ1-1, with no clear D. V shed 0 bases and J shed 0 bases, with 3 bases lying between them. The CDR3 length is 13 residues. Germline CDR1 reads SGDLS; CDR2 reads YYNGEE. CDR3 loop: CASSVAVNTEAFF. The CDR3 DNA is TGTGCCAGCAGCGTAGCCGTGAACACTGAAGCTTTCTTT. The variable domain in full, completed from reference TRBV9 and TRBJ1-1, reads DSGVTQTPKHLITATGQRVTLRCSPRSGDLSVYWYQQSLDQGLQFLIQYYNGEERAKGNILERFSAQQFPDLHSELNLSSLELGDSALYFCASSVAVNTEAFFGQGTRLTVV.

The chain's CDR3 is CASSSGTSGRTGELFF. CDR3 DNA: TGTGCCAGCAGTTCCGGGACTAGCGGGAGGACCGGGGAGCTGTTTTTT. The V call is TRBV5-4, the J call TRBJ2-2, with 15 bases lining up with TRBD2. There are 16 residues in the CDR3. Trimming took 5 bases from V and 5 from J; bases not matched to a gene: 4. Germline V lookup: CDR1 SGHNT, CDR2 YYREEE (reference sequence). Full variable domain (rest looked up from reference TRBV5-4 and TRBJ2-2): ETGVTQSPTHLIKTRGQQVTLRCSSQSGHNTVSWYQQALGQGPQFIFQYYREEENGRGNFPPRFSGLQFPNYSSELNVNALELDDSALYLCASSSGTSGRTGELFFGEGSRLTVL.

This clone has just a few counts. This sequence joins TRBV9 and TRBJ1-5; D may be TRBD1 (5 bases). Trimming shortened V by 0 bases and J by 7 bases, and 11 bases separated the two germline ends. Germline lookup yields CDR1 SGDLS and CDR2 YYNGEE. This CDR3 contains 14 residues. The CDR3 coding sequence is TGTGCCAGCAGCGTAGGCGGGACTGGCCAGCCCCAGCATTTT. It is translated as CASSVGGTGQPQHF. Full variable domain (missing parts from reference TRBV9 and TRBJ1-5): DSGVTQTPKHLITATGQRVTLRCSPRSGDLSVYWYQQSLDQGLQFLIQYYNGEERAKGNILERFSAQQFPDLHSELNLSSLELGDSALYFCASSVGGTGQPQHFGDGTRLSIL.

CDR3 bases: TGTGCCAGCAGTCAGGGGGGAGGAAACACCATATATTTT. It specifies CASSQGGGNTIYF. The gene calls are TRBV7-9 and TRBJ1-3; 7 nucleotides agree with TRBD1. CDR3 size: 13 residues. CDR1 is SEHNR and CDR2 is FQNEAQ in the germline V gene (reference sequence). With V trimmed by 6 bases and J by 4 bases, 3 bases remained unmatched.

This clone was picked up a small number of times. In nucleotides, the CDR3 is TGTGCCAGCAGTCTTCGACAGGGGAAAGCTTTCTTT. It yields the protein CASSLRQGKAFF. The chain is built from TRBV28 and TRBJ1-1; 8 nucleotides agree with TRBD1. CDR1 is MDHEN and CDR2 is SYDVKM in the germline V gene. The CDR3 sequence is 12 residues long. The V and J ends lost 5 bases and 9 bases, in that order; junction bases with no gene match: 5.

This chain uses TRBV7-8 with TRBJ1-1; TRBD1 is a possible D gene (5 bases). The CDR3 loop spans 13 amino acids. The V gene's germline CDR1 is SGHVS and CDR2 FQNEAQ. Trimming took off 6 bases at V and 1 base at J, with 9 bases between the two ends. CDR3 protein: CASRLTGNTEAFF. The CDR3, as DNA: TGTGCCAGCAGATTAACAGGGAACACTGAAGCTTTCTTT.

The chain combines TRBV10-3 with TRBJ1-6; TRBD1 matches 8 bases. With V trimmed by 6 bases and J by 9 bases, 7 bases remained unmatched. CDR3 length equals 14 residues. Germline V gene lookup returns CDR1 ENHRY and CDR2 SYGVKD. CDR3 in DNA: TGTGCCATCAGGGAGACAGGGGCGGGTTCACCCCTCCACTTT. Its translation: CAIRETGAGSPLHF.